This TCR beta chain was sequenced in a study of somatic mutations in cytotoxic T cells in rheumatoid arthritis. Study-wide background: It was right after diagnosis, before any treatment, that patient blood (about 32 ml EDTA) was drawn.

CDR1 is SGHRS and CDR2 is YFSETQ in the germline V gene. The junction had 9 bases not matched to a gene; V was cut back by 2 bases and J by 5 bases. The length of the CDR3 is 15 residues. Note on this clone: Antigen specificity is unknown.

The repertoire was sequenced with immunoSEQ multiplex PCR; TCRdb's copy has only in-frame clones and lacks some. The data contain 10,000 to 12,000 clones, 89% of them singletons. Broader study findings: Nobody knew which antigens the expanded CD8+ clones targeted. For CD8+ T-cell clonality, rheumatoid arthritis patients and age-matched healthy controls did not differ significantly.

The gene calls are TRBV5-1 and TRBJ2-5, with 7 bases that match TRBD2. Sequenced material: CD4+ T cells sorted from blood. The receptor's source is a woman between 18 and 30 years old with rheumatoid arthritis. Written as DNA, the CDR3 is TGCGCCAGCAGCTTCCTTAGCGGGTTGTGGGAGACCCAGTACTTC. It yields the protein CASSFLSGLWETQYF.